Listed here are 21 T cell receptor beta chains from one sample, sequenced in a study of cytomegalovirus exposure and HLA in healthy donors. In the PCR, 60 Vbeta and 13 Jbeta primers were used. This table comes from immunoSEQ multiplex PCR, and its TCRdb copy is limited to in-frame clones, with some not included. The table shows 140,000 or so clones, with about 85% occurring only once. Input material: PBMCs. The receptor source for this set is a boy aged 2-9 years in good health and CMV-seronegative.

CDR3 loop: CASSQPIRGTGRDQPQHF. The CDR3 DNA follows: TGTGCCAGCAGTCAACCGATTAGAGGGACAGGGAGAGATCAGCCCCAGCATTTT. The gene calls are TRBV28 and TRBJ1-5; 9 nucleotides agree with TRBD1. The CDR3 totals 18 residues. The germline V gene has CDR1 MDHEN and CDR2 SYDVKM. Trimming cost V 5 bases and J 5 bases; bases outside gene matches: 16.

CDR3 sequence: CASSPGASGLWDEQFF. The CDR3 DNA follows: TGTGCCAGCAGCCCCGGGGCTAGCGGACTCTGGGATGAGCAGTTCTTC. This rearrangement joins TRBV7-9 to TRBJ2-1; 7 bases agree with TRBD2. Trimming took 5 bases from V and 8 from J; bases not matched to a gene: 15. This CDR3 has 16 amino acids. Germline V lookup: CDR1 SEHNR, CDR2 FQNEAQ (reference sequence).

Notes on this clone: Sequence at one end of the junction differs from germline and may be a read error. The V gene is TRBV7-9, the J gene TRBJ1-1; 7 nucleotides line up with TRBD1. Germline V gene sequence: CDR1 SEHNR, CDR2 FQNEAQ (reference sequence). The length of the CDR3 is 14 residues. This CDR3 is CASSSNKGAPDAFF. The CDR3 DNA sequence: TGTGCCAGCAGCTCTAATAAGGGGGCGCCTGACGCTTTCTTT.

The rearrangement joins TRBV18 to TRBJ2-2; 7 bases agree with TRBD2. The ends lost 3 bases at V and 3 bases at J; junction bases unmatched: 13. CDR1 and CDR2 from the germline V gene are KGHSH and LQKENI. The CDR3 spans 18 residues. CDR3 coding DNA: TGTGCCAGCTCACCTCGCCCCCGCCGGGGGGAGTACACCGGGGAGCTGTTTTTT. Amino acid sequence: CASSPRPRRGEYTGELFF.

The CDR3 sequence is CASSFGTASYEQYF. The CDR3 coding sequence is TGCGCCAGCAGCTTCGGGACAGCTTCCTACGAGCAGTACTTC. The genes are TRBV5-1 and TRBJ2-7; 7 bases fit TRBD1. V gave up 2 bases and J gave up 1 base; unmatched junction bases: 3. Germline-derived CDR1 and CDR2 are SGHRS and YFSETQ. The CDR3 sequence is 14 residues long.

The V and J genes are TRBV2 and TRBJ2-3; TRBD1 might be the D (5 bases). CDR1 and CDR2 from the germline V gene are SNHLY and FYNNEI. The germline V and J ends were trimmed by 7 bases and 2 bases, with 16 bases remaining between them. CDR3 length equals 15 residues. This CDR3 is CASIPDGGATDTQYF. DNA for the CDR3: TGTGCCAGCATTCCGGACGGTGGGGCCACAGATACGCAGTATTTT. Full variable domain (missing parts from reference TRBV2 and TRBJ2-3): EPEVTQTPSHQVTQMGQEVILRCVPISNHLYFYWYRQILGQKVEFLVSFYNNEISEKSEIFDDQFSVERPDGSNFTLKIRSTKLEDSAMYFCASIPDGGATDTQYFGPGTRLTVL.

The chain combines TRBV5-1 with TRBJ2-5; D is unclear. The CDR3 has 17 amino acids. Germline CDR1 reads SGHRS; CDR2 reads YFSETQ. V was clipped by 1 base and J by 2 bases, with 18 bases between them. The CDR3 coding sequence is TGCGCCAGCAGCTTGATCACGGTCCTCACTGAACAAGAGACCCAGTACTTC. Translated: CASSLITVLTEQETQYF.

J is TRBJ1-3 and V is TRBV4-2; tentative D call: TRBD1 (5 bases). Trimming cost V 1 base and J 1 base, with 8 bases left between them. There are 15 residues in the CDR3. Germline V gene sequence: CDR1 LGHNA, CDR2 YNFKEQ. CDR3 region: CASSQVAGSGNTIYF. CDR3 nucleotide sequence: TGTGCCAGCAGCCAAGTGGCAGGGTCTGGAAACACCATATATTTT.

This clone was recorded once. The rearrangement links TRBV7-7 to TRBJ2-3, with 9 bases matching TRBD2. Trimming cost V 5 bases and J 0 bases; bases outside gene matches: 3. Germline loops: CDR1 SSHAT, CDR2 FNYEAQ (reference sequence). This CDR3 region has 15 residues. The CDR3 nucleotides read TGTGCCAGCAGCCCCGCGGGAGGGAGCACAGATACGCAGTATTTT. Its protein is CASSPAGGSTDTQYF.

The CDR3, as DNA: TGTGCTAGTGGTGCGGCCAACAGGGACGAGCAGTACTTC. It codes for CASGAANRDEQYF. The chain couples TRBV12-5 to TRBJ2-7; a possible D gene is TRBD1 (6 bases). Trimming pared 5 bases from V and 5 bases from J, leaving 13 bases between. This CDR3 has 13 amino acids. The germline CDR1 and CDR2 sequences are LGHNT and FRNRAP.

The chain has TRBV10-3 and TRBJ2-7; D is ambiguous. CDR3 size: 17 residues. The V and J ends lost 0 bases and 0 bases respectively, with 15 bases between them. CDR1 ENHRY and CDR2 SYGVKD come from the germline V gene. DNA for the CDR3: TGTGCCATCAGTGAGTCGGAGCGCTCAACCCCCTCCTACGAGCAGTACTTC. As protein: CAISESERSTPSYEQYF.

V usage is TRBV6-5 and J usage is TRBJ2-7, with D possibly being TRBD1 (5 bases). V lost 6 bases and J 3 bases, leaving 15 bases between the germline ends. The germline CDR1 and CDR2 sequences are MNHEY and SVGAGI. This CDR3 has 14 amino acids. CDR3 loop: CASSPRQFNYEQYF. The CDR3 coding sequence is TGTGCCAGCAGCCCGCGACAGTTCAACTACGAGCAGTACTTC.

The chain has TRBV18 and TRBJ1-4; D is undetermined. CDR1 and CDR2 from the germline V gene are KGHSH and LQKENI. The CDR3 loop spans 15 amino acids. Trimming took 6 bases from V and 2 from J, leaving 13 bases between them. The CDR3 region has the DNA TGTGCCAGCTCCCTCGGTCGAGCGACTAATGAAAAACTGTTTTTT. This gives the protein CASSLGRATNEKLFF.

The V and J genes are TRBV27 and TRBJ1-5; D may be TRBD1 (6 bases). CDR1 and CDR2 from the germline V gene are MNHEY and SMNVEV (reference sequence). The CDR3 has 15 residues. The germline V and J ends were trimmed by 2 bases and 0 bases, with 8 bases remaining between them. CDR3 nucleotides: TGTGCCAGCAGTTTAGTGGACAGTAGCAATCAGCCCCAGCATTTT. Protein sequence: CASSLVDSSNQPQHF.

The chain couples TRBV6-5 to TRBJ2-5, with 8 bases identical to TRBD2. The junction had 4 bases not matched to a gene; V was cut back by 2 bases and J by 2 bases. The germline V gene has CDR1 MNHEY and CDR2 SVGAGI. The CDR3 is made up of 15 amino acids. Written as DNA, the CDR3 is TGTGCCAGCAGTTACGTGGGACTAGGGCAAGAGACCCAGTACTTC. This encodes CASSYVGLGQETQYF.

The chain links TRBV28 to TRBJ2-1; the D is unclear. This CDR3 is built from 12 residues. Germline V lookup: CDR1 MDHEN, CDR2 SYDVKM. The V end was cut by 6 bases, the J end by 3 bases, with 6 bases between. CDR3 DNA sequence: TGTGCCAGCAGGTCCTTCTACAATGAGCAGTTCTTC. It codes for CASRSFYNEQFF.

The chain couples TRBV7-2 to TRBJ2-3; no reliable D call. Deletions cut 5 bases from V and 1 base from J, with 16 bases between. CDR1 is SGHTA, CDR2 FQGNSA, per germline. The length of the CDR3 is 16 residues. The CDR3 DNA reads TGTGCCAGCAGCCCACCCTCTTCACGGGGCACAGATACGCAGTATTTT. Encoded protein: CASSPPSSRGTDTQYF.

Only one count was recorded for this clone. V is TRBV28 and J is TRBJ1-1; D remains unclear. This CDR3 is 13 amino acids long. Between the trimmed V and J ends, which lost 7 bases and 7 bases, there was a span of 16 bases. Germline lookup yields CDR1 MDHEN and CDR2 SYDVKM. The CDR3 DNA is TGTGCCAGCACTAAGGAAATCCTAGATGAAGCTTTCTTT. This encodes CASTKEILDEAFF.

The genes are TRBV4-2 and TRBJ1-4, with 10 bases identical to TRBD1. With 1 base clipped from V and 5 bases from J, the junction kept 4 bases outside the gene matches. Germline V gene data show CDR1 as LGHNA and CDR2 as YNFKEQ. The CDR3 is 16 amino acids. As DNA, the CDR3 is TGTGCCAGCAGCCAAGTTGGGACAGGGGCAAATGAAAAACTGTTTTTT. As protein: CASSQVGTGANEKLFF.

The DNA for the CDR3 is TGTGCCAGCAGGTCCCGGGACAGTCATGGCTACACCTTC. This translates into CASRSRDSHGYTF. The genes are TRBV7-2 and TRBJ1-2, with 7 bases lining up with TRBD1. The J segment lost 6 bases and the V segment lost 6 bases, leaving 7 bases of the junction unmatched. This CDR3 has 13 residues. Germline V CDR1 and CDR2: SGHTA, FQGNSA.

The chain joins TRBV4-1 to TRBJ2-2, with D perhaps TRBD1 (5 bases). Trimming cost V 1 base and J 4 bases, with 19 bases left between them. From germline, CDR1 is MGHRA and CDR2 YSYEKL. The CDR3 contains 18 residues. The chain's CDR3 is CASSQVKANRNFTGELFF. As DNA, the CDR3 is TGCGCCAGCAGCCAAGTAAAGGCAAACAGGAACTTCACCGGGGAGCTGTTTTTT.